The entry that follows covers one T cell receptor beta chain sequence. These data come from a study of blood T cell repertoires in COVID-19. As for the study in general: Acute and convalescent COVID-19 samples came from the United States, Italy and Spain.

Germline V CDR1 and CDR2: MNHEY, SVGEGT. Trimming at V came to 2 bases and at J to 12 bases, leaving 4 bases not matched to a gene. The CDR3 is made up of 11 amino acids. Recovered status applied to Cohort 3 donors who had two consecutive negative PCRs. It also applied to those with clearance or with symptom resolution. The data were produced by immunoSEQ multiplex PCR, yet TCRdb's version contains in-frame clones alone and is incomplete. Among a few hundred thousand clones listed, about 88% were seen once. This chain joins TRBV6-2 or TRBV6-3 and TRBJ2-7; TRBD2 matches 7 bases. Specimen: PBMCs or T cells enriched from blood (not recorded which). The receptor was isolated from a woman aged 18-30 years who had recovered from COVID-19. The CDR3 DNA follows: TGTGCCAGCAGTTACAAGCAGCGGGGGTACTTC. Translation: CASSYKQRGYF.